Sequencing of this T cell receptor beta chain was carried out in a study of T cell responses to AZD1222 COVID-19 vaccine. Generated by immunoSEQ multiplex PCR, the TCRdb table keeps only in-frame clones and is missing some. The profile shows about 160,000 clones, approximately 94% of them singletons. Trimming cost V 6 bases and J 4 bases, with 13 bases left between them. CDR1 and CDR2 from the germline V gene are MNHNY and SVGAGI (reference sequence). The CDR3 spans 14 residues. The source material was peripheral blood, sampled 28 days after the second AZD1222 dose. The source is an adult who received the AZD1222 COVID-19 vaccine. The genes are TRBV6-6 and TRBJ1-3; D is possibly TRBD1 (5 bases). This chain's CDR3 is CASSPAGGGNTIYF. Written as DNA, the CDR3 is TGTGCCAGCAGCCCTGCGGGGGGAGGAAACACCATATATTTT.